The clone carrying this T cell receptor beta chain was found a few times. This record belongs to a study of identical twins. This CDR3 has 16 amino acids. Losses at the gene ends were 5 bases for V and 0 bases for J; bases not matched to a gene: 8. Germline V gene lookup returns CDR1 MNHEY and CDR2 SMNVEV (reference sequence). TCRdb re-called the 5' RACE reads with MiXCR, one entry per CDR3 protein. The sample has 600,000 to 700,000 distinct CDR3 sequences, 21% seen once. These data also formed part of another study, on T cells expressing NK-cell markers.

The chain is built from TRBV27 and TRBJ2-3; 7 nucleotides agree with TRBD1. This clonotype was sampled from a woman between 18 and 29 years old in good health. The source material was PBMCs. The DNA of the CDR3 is TGTGCCAGCAGTCCCGACAGGGATTCCAGCACAGATACGCAGTATTTT. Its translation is CASSPDRDSSTDTQYF.